Listed below are T cell receptor beta chains from one sample, sequenced in a study of neoadjuvant anti-PD-1 for oral cavity cancer. The repertoire was sequenced with immunoSEQ multiplex PCR; TCRdb's copy has only in-frame clones and lacks some. The data contain 35,000 to 50,000 clones, about 76% of them singletons. Sequences were derived from PBMCs, sampled after nivolumab (anti-PD-1) treatment. These receptors were taken from a person between 35 and 79 years old with oral cavity squamous cell carcinoma. The CDR3 runs from the conserved cysteine through the conserved F or W. Each record gives: D gene, clone size, V gene, CDR3 length, J gene, CDR3 DNA, CDR3 protein. A D gene is named only where the DNA matches it firmly. Not every row has a clone size; where given, it reads once, few, many or a size class.

>TRBD2|NA|TRBV27|15|TRBJ2-2
TGTGCCAGCAGTACCGGGACTAGACTCACCGGGGAGCTGTTTTTT
CASSTGTRLTGELFF
>TRBD2|few|TRBV28|14|TRBJ2-2
TGTGCCAGCCTAATAGCGGGAGAGCACGGGGAGCTGTTTTTT
CASLIAGEHGELFF
>NA|NA|TRBV6-5|13|TRBJ2-7
TGTGCCAGCAGCCTAACGGCTCGACAGGAGCAGTACTTC
CASSLTARQEQYF
>NA|once|TRBV9|14|TRBJ1-4
TGTGCCAGCAGCGTCGGTTACCCTAATGAAAAACTGTTTTTT
CASSVGYPNEKLFF
>NA|NA|TRBV7-2|16|TRBJ1-4
TGTGCCAGCAGCGCCCTGAGGGGCGCGGGCGTTGAAAAACTGTTTTTT
CASSALRGAGVEKLFF
>TRBD1|NA|TRBV15|15|TRBJ2-7
TGTGCCACCAGCAGAGATAATTCCAGGGGGATCGAGCAGTACTTC
CATSRDNSRGIEQYF
>NA|once|TRBV5-1|15|TRBJ2-1
TGCGCCAGCAGCTTGAGACTCAACGAGCGAGATGAGCAGTTCTTC
CASSLRLNERDEQFF
>NA|once|TRBV11-2|15|TRBJ1-1
TGTGCCAGCAGCCATGACAGGAGGGGGAACACTGAAGCTTTCTTT
CASSHDRRGNTEAFF
>NA|few|TRBV7-9|16|TRBJ1-2
TGTGCCAGCAGCTCCGGGACGGTCTTTTCTAACTATGGCTACACCTTC
CASSSGTVFSNYGYTF
>TRBD1|medium-sized|TRBV27|16|TRBJ1-4
TGTGCCAGCAGTCCAGGTCCGGGACAGTCAAATGAAAAACTGTTTTTT
CASSPGPGQSNEKLFF
>NA|NA|TRBV27|11|TRBJ2-2
TGTGCCAGCAGTTTAGCCGGGGAGCTGTTTTTT
CASSLAGELFF
>TRBD1|few|TRBV27|17|TRBJ2-3
TGTGCCAGCACCGCCCGGGGGACAGGCTTTAGCACAGATACGCAGTATTTT
CASTARGTGFSTDTQYF
>NA|NA|TRBV7-8|17|TRBJ2-7
TGTGCCAGCAGCTTAGAGAACCTCAGAGGAGGGATCTACGAGCAGTACTTC
CASSLENLRGGIYEQYF
>TRBD1|NA|TRBV15|13|TRBJ1-2
TGTGCCACCGAGACAGGGTCGCAGGGAGGCTACACCTTC
CATETGSQGGYTF
>NA|NA|TRBV27|14|TRBJ2-3
TGTGCCAGCAGTTTCGGTCACCCTGGGGATACGCAGTATTTT
CASSFGHPGDTQYF
>TRBD1|NA|TRBV29-1|12|TRBJ1-2
TGCAGCGTTACAGACAGGGTAGATGGCTACACCTTC
CSVTDRVDGYTF
>TRBD2|few|TRBV5-1|21|TRBJ2-2
TGCGCCAGCAGCTTGCGGGGGCCGACGGGACTAGCGGGATTAAGGGCCGGGGAGCTGTTTTTT
CASSLRGPTGLAGLRAGELFF
>TRBD1|NA|TRBV7-8|13|TRBJ1-1
TGTGCCAGCAGCCCCCGACAGGGCACTGAAGCTTTCTTT
CASSPRQGTEAFF
>NA|NA|TRBV15|16|TRBJ1-5
TGTGCCACCAGCAGAGATCTCGGGGAGAGCAATCAGCCCCAGCATTTT
CATSRDLGESNQPQHF
>TRBD2|NA|TRBV27|15|TRBJ2-3
TGTGCCAGCAGTTCTAGCGGGAGGGCCACAGATACGCAGTATTTT
CASSSSGRATDTQYF
>TRBD1|NA|TRBV18|15|TRBJ2-2
TGTGCCAGCTCACCAGGGGGACAGACTACCGGGGAGCTGTTTTTT
CASSPGGQTTGELFF
>NA|NA|TRBV19|14|TRBJ2-2
TGTGCCAGTTCCGGGACCCAGTCCCCCGGGGAGCTGTTTTTT
CASSGTQSPGELFF
>TRBD1|NA|TRBV15|13|TRBJ2-7
TGTGCCACCAGCCCCAGCCCCGGGACAGGGCAGTACTTC
CATSPSPGTGQYF
>NA|once|TRBV2|10|TRBJ1-2
TGTGCCAGCAAGGGCTATGGCTACACCTTC
CASKGYGYTF
>NA|NA|TRBV28|12|TRBJ1-6
TGTGCCAGCAGTTTATATAATTCACCCCTCCACTTT
CASSLYNSPLHF
>TRBD1|NA|TRBV5-6|15|TRBJ1-1
TGTGCCAGCAGCGTAGCCGGGACAGTGAACACTGAAGCTTTCTTT
CASSVAGTVNTEAFF
>NA|few|TRBV6-4|16|TRBJ2-6
TGTGCCAGCAGCAGAGACGGGGACTCTGGGGCCAACGTCCTGACTTTC
CASSRDGDSGANVLTF
>TRBD2|NA|TRBV7-9|19|TRBJ2-3
TGTGCCAGCAGCTTAAACCCCGGGGTAGCGGGGGGGCAAAGAGATACGCAGTATTTT
CASSLNPGVAGGQRDTQYF